These 6 T cell receptor beta chains were all obtained from the same sample, sequenced in a study of blood T cells in healthy people across ages. PCR was performed a second time for roughly 7 to 11 cycles using a sample-barcoded 5' primer and a J-beta primer mix. TCRdb re-called the 5' RACE reads through MiXCR, storing one row per CDR3 protein. The data contain roughly 700,000 distinct CDR3 sequences, 49% of them seen just once; the ten biggest clones take up roughly 30%. Material: blood. The receptors were gathered from an older woman in good health.

V is TRBV11-3 and J is TRBJ2-1; 8 positions match TRBD2. Germline values: CDR1 SGHNT, CDR2 YENEEA. The CDR3 length is 15 residues. V was clipped by 5 bases and J by 3 bases; unmatched bases: 6. The CDR3 DNA is TGTGCCAGCAGCGAGGTGGCGGGGGGCTACAATGAGCAGTTCTTC. It codes for CASSEVAGGYNEQFF.

The rearrangement joins TRBV15 to TRBJ2-1, with D perhaps TRBD1 (6 bases). Trimming took 0 bases from V and 13 from J, leaving 13 bases between them. This CDR3 has 13 residues. Germline V gives CDR1 LNHNV, CDR2 YYDKDF (reference sequence). The CDR3, as DNA: TGTGCCACCAGCAGAGATTTCAGGGGTTCCCAGTTCTTC. Encoded protein: CATSRDFRGSQFF.

The genes are TRBV6-6 and TRBJ1-4, with D possibly being TRBD1 (6 bases). The length of the CDR3 is 15 residues. V was clipped by 2 bases and J by 8 bases, with 15 bases between them. Germline V gene sequence: CDR1 MNHNY, CDR2 SVGAGI (reference sequence). CDR3 amino acids: CASSYPGASWEKLFF. The CDR3 DNA is TGTGCCAGCAGTTACCCGGGGGCATCTTGGGAAAAACTGTTTTTT.

The J gene is TRBJ2-4, the V gene TRBV5-5; TRBD2 might be the D (5 bases). The last part of the DNA fits TRBJ2-7 better; the J call may be wrong. CDR3 length: 13 residues. The germline V gene has CDR1 SGHKS and CDR2 YYEKEE (reference sequence). CDR3 in DNA: TGTGCCAGCAGCGACTATCGGGAATACGAGCAGTACTTC. Amino acids: CASSDYREYEQYF.

Concerning this clonotype itself: At one end the junction does not follow the germline gene, possibly because of a read error. The chain has TRBV27 and TRBJ2-5; TRBD1 matches 7 bases. Germline CDR1 reads MNHEY; CDR2 reads SMNVEV (reference sequence). This CDR3 region has 17 residues. The CDR3 here is CASSLFAFRQGQQTQYF. The CDR3 DNA reads as TGTGCCAGCAGTTTGTTCGCGTTTCGACAGGGCCAACAGACCCAGTACTTC.

This clonotype was detected a few times. The gene calls are TRBV20-1 and TRBJ2-1; weak D call: TRBD2 (5 bases). Germline V gene data show CDR1 as DFQATT and CDR2 as SNEGSKA (reference sequence). V was trimmed by 6 bases and J by 0 bases, leaving 15 bases between them. The CDR3 sequence is 15 residues long. CDR3 nucleotides: TGCAGTGCCCCTCGAGGGCGTAGCTCCTACAATGAGCAGTTCTTC. Its translation: CSAPRGRSSYNEQFF.